This entry is about one T cell receptor beta chain. This record belongs to a study of blood T cells in healthy people across ages. The V end was cut by 4 bases, the J end by 1 base, with 8 bases between. This CDR3 is built from 13 residues. Germline V CDR1 and CDR2: MDHEN, SYDVKM. Combining a sample-barcoded 5' primer with a J-beta primer mix, a second PCR ran for 7 to 11 cycles. TCRdb processed the 5' RACE reads anew with MiXCR; each CDR3 protein has one entry. The sample holds 800,000 to 950,000 distinct CDR3 sequences, roughly 43% seen once. The chain links TRBV28 to TRBJ2-7; unclear D gene. This clonotype was obtained from a man aged 30 to 39 in good health. The specimen sequenced was blood. In DNA, the CDR3 is TGTGCCAGCAGTTGGGTCGGGTCCTACGAGCAGTACTTC. Translated, it gives CASSWVGSYEQYF.